A selection of T cell receptor beta chains follows, all from one sample in a study of T cell responses to AZD1222 COVID-19 vaccine. Sequenced by immunoSEQ multiplex PCR; TCRdb stores in-frame clones only, minus some. Of 200,000 or so clones in the sample, 85% to 95% are singletons; the top ten hold about 9.3%. The sample in question was peripheral blood, obtained on day 0 of AZD1222 vaccination. Source of these receptors: an adult in good health. The CDR3 runs from the conserved cysteine through the conserved F or W. The D gene is left open where the match is weak. Size is omitted from some rows. Given values are once, few, many or a class for expanded clones.

V gene	D gene	clone size	J gene	CDR3 protein	CDR3 DNA
TRBV5-4	NA	NA	TRBJ1-1	CASSSGGTEAFF	TGTGCCAGCAGCTCGGGGGGAACTGAAGCTTTCTTT
TRBV5-1	NA	NA	TRBJ1-1	CASSLAAGAGTEAFF	TGCGCCAGCAGCTTGGCCGCAGGGGCGGGCACTGAAGCTTTCTTT
TRBV27	NA	NA	TRBJ1-5	CASRMGGGDQPQHF	TGTGCCAGCAGGATGGGGGGTGGGGATCAGCCCCAGCATTTT
TRBV5-1	NA	NA	TRBJ1-4	CASRGNGNEKLFF	TGCGCCAGCAGGGGAAATGGCAATGAAAAACTGTTTTTT
TRBV5-8	NA	NA	TRBJ2-7	CASSEAIDEQYF	TGTGCCAGCAGCGAGGCCATCGACGAGCAGTACTTC
TRBV30	TRBD1	once	TRBJ1-2	CAWRGGQRLSNYGYTF	TGTGCCTGGAGGGGGGGACAGAGACTTTCTAACTATGGCTACACCTTC
TRBV7-9	TRBD1	NA	TRBJ2-7	CASSLQGVNHYEQYF	TGTGCCAGCTCCCTCCAGGGGGTGAACCACTACGAGCAGTACTTC
TRBV4-1	NA	NA	TRBJ2-1	CASSQVSQRWYNEQFF	TGCGCCAGCAGCCAAGTCTCCCAGCGTTGGTACAATGAGCAGTTCTTC
TRBV3-1/TRBV3-2	TRBD1	once	TRBJ1-2	CASSQDLEGTGGYTF	TGTGCCAGCAGCCAAGATCTCGAGGGGACAGGGGGCTACACCTTC
TRBV7-9	NA	NA	TRBJ2-3	CASSYPTEWTSTDTQYF	TGTGCCAGCAGCTACCCCACTGAATGGACTAGCACAGATACGCAGTATTTT
TRBV28	NA	NA	TRBJ1-3	CASSPSGTRGNTIYF	TGTGCCAGCAGTCCCTCCGGGACCCGAGGAAACACCATATATTTT
TRBV27	TRBD1	NA	TRBJ1-2	CASSSRGGYGYTF	TGTGCCAGCAGTTCCAGGGGGGGCTATGGCTACACCTTC
TRBV9	NA	NA	TRBJ2-1	CASSVESGSSSYNEQFF	TGTGCCAGCAGCGTAGAAAGCGGGTCTAGCTCCTACAATGAGCAGTTCTTC
TRBV4-3	TRBD1	NA	TRBJ2-7	CASSPGQGSSYEQYF	TGCGCCAGCAGCCCCGGACAGGGGTCCTCCTACGAGCAGTACTTC
TRBV6-5	NA	once	TRBJ2-1	CASRDYLRPYNEQFF	TGTGCCAGCAGGGACTACCTTAGACCCTACAATGAGCAGTTCTTC
TRBV9	NA	NA	TRBJ1-2	CASSVGADVYGYTF	TGTGCCAGCAGCGTAGGCGCAGACGTCTATGGCTACACCTTC
TRBV28	TRBD1	NA	TRBJ1-4	CASSIQGGIRREKLFF	TGTGCCAGCAGCATCCAGGGGGGGATCAGACGGGAAAAACTGTTTTTT
TRBV28	TRBD1	NA	TRBJ2-7	CASRPSGTGSFEQYF	TGTGCCAGCAGACCCTCCGGGACAGGGTCCTTCGAGCAGTACTTC
TRBV4-2	TRBD2	NA	TRBJ2-7	CASSPTSGSSYEQYF	TGTGCCAGCAGCCCGACTAGCGGGAGCTCCTACGAGCAGTACTTC
TRBV18	NA	once	TRBJ2-7	CASSLGTSAYEQYF	TGTGCCAGCTCTCTCGGGACTTCGGCCTACGAGCAGTACTTC
TRBV4-1	NA	few	TRBJ1-1	CASSQTTQGAGTEAFF	TGCGCCAGCAGCCAAACTACACAGGGCGCAGGGACTGAAGCTTTCTTT
TRBV9	TRBD1	NA	TRBJ1-1	CASSPRTGDTEAFF	TGTGCCAGCAGCCCCCGGACAGGAGACACTGAAGCTTTCTTT
TRBV19	NA	NA	TRBJ1-2	CASSKGRGVPDGYTF	TGTGCCAGTAGTAAGGGACGGGGGGTACCGGACGGCTACACCTTC
TRBV27	NA	NA	TRBJ2-7	CATGRVYEQYF	TGTGCCACCGGCAGGGTCTACGAGCAGTACTTC
TRBV4-2	TRBD1	once	TRBJ1-5	CASSQGQGERQPQHF	TGTGCCAGCAGCCAAGGACAGGGGGAAAGACAGCCCCAGCATTTT
TRBV18	NA	NA	TRBJ1-3	CATSRGSGNTIYF	TGTGCCACCTCCCGGGGCTCTGGAAACACCATATATTTT
TRBV10-3	TRBD1	NA	TRBJ2-2	CAISKIFRDRVITGELFF	TGTGCCATCAGCAAAATTTTCCGGGACAGGGTTATCACCGGGGAGCTGTTTTTT
TRBV7-3	TRBD2	NA	TRBJ2-1	CASRLAGGTNEQFF	TGTGCCAGCAGACTAGCGGGAGGGACCAATGAGCAGTTCTTC
TRBV28	NA	NA	TRBJ1-4	CASNGQPNEKLFF	TGTGCCAGCAATGGACAGCCAAATGAAAAACTGTTTTTT
TRBV19	NA	NA	TRBJ1-5	CASSPTGNSNQPQHF	TGTGCCAGTAGTCCCACAGGGAATAGCAATCAGCCCCAGCATTTT
TRBV27	NA	NA	TRBJ2-5	CASSSLFRGTSRQTQYF	TGTGCCAGCAGTTCCCTTTTTAGGGGGACCTCTCGCCAGACCCAGTACTTC
TRBV7-6	NA	NA	TRBJ2-2	CASSPTAWRSANTGELFF	TGTGCCAGCAGCCCGACAGCCTGGCGGTCCGCGAACACCGGGGAGCTGTTTTTT
TRBV15	NA	NA	TRBJ2-7	CATSSRDFHYEQYF	TGTGCCACCAGCAGTCGGGACTTCCACTACGAGCAGTACTTC
TRBV28	TRBD1	NA	TRBJ2-4	CASSLRTGTLTKNIQYF	TGTGCCAGCAGTCTACGGACAGGAACTTTAACCAAAAACATTCAGTACTTC
TRBV12-3/TRBV12-4	NA	NA	TRBJ2-4	CASSPGLSNIQYF	TGTGCCAGCAGCCCCGGACTTTCTAACATTCAGTACTTC
TRBV9	TRBD1	NA	TRBJ1-6	CASSPTGGVSSPLHF	TGTGCCAGCAGCCCAACAGGGGGGGTTTCGTCACCCCTCCACTTT
TRBV5-1	TRBD1	NA	TRBJ2-7	CASSLVGTGLNYEQYF	TGCGCCAGCAGCTTGGTGGGGACAGGGTTGAACTACGAGCAGTACTTC
TRBV6-6	NA	NA	TRBJ1-1	CASSYTLSNTEAFF	TGTGCCAGCAGTTACACCCTAAGTAACACTGAAGCTTTCTTT
TRBV11-2	NA	NA	TRBJ1-2	CASSLSGPGNYGYTF	TGTGCCAGCAGCTTATCGGGGCCGGGAAACTATGGCTACACCTTC
TRBV19	NA	NA	TRBJ1-2	CASSAYRDITSGYTF	TGTGCCAGTAGCGCTTATCGGGACATAACTAGTGGCTACACCTTC
TRBV29-1	NA	once	TRBJ2-1	CSVEGPNEQFF	TGCAGCGTTGAAGGACCAAATGAGCAGTTCTTC
TRBV10-3	TRBD1	NA	TRBJ2-2	CAISDTGGTGELFF	TGTGCCATCAGTGACACAGGGGGAACCGGGGAGCTGTTTTTT
TRBV19	TRBD2	NA	TRBJ2-7	CASSIGAGGPSEQYF	TGTGCCAGTAGTATAGGGGCGGGAGGGCCCTCCGAGCAGTACTTC
TRBV6-1	NA	once	TRBJ2-3	CASSEVTGTGTDTQYF	TGTGCCAGCAGCGAAGTGACAGGTACCGGCACAGATACGCAGTATTTT
TRBV27	TRBD1	NA	TRBJ1-1	CASSLSKTGLYTEAFF	TGTGCCAGCAGTTTATCGAAGACAGGGTTGTACACTGAAGCTTTCTTT
TRBV9	NA	NA	TRBJ1-1	CASSIAPGDTEAFF	TGTGCCAGCAGCATAGCCCCGGGAGACACTGAAGCTTTCTTT
TRBV27	NA	NA	TRBJ1-2	CASSPRENYGYTF	TGTGCCAGCAGTCCCAGGGAGAACTATGGCTACACCTTC
TRBV11-3	NA	NA	TRBJ2-4	CASSLPVAKNIQYF	TGTGCCAGCAGCCTGCCAGTAGCCAAAAACATTCAGTACTTC
TRBV5-6	TRBD1	NA	TRBJ1-1	CASSGRTGGLAFF	TGTGCCAGCAGTGGGAGGACAGGGGGCCTGGCTTTCTTT
TRBV4-2	TRBD2	NA	TRBJ2-2	CASSQKNPSGRAMDTGELFF	TGTGCCAGCAGCCAAAAAAACCCTAGCGGGAGGGCTATGGACACCGGGGAGCTGTTTTTT
TRBV5-1	NA	NA	TRBJ2-5	CASSFGAALGETQYF	TGCGCCAGCAGCTTTGGGGCGGCCCTAGGTGAGACCCAGTACTTC
TRBV27	NA	NA	TRBJ2-7	CASRKGRGYEQYF	TGTGCCAGCAGAAAGGGGCGGGGTTACGAGCAGTACTTC
TRBV2	NA	NA	TRBJ1-5	CASSEARGGREALKHF	TGTGCCAGCAGTGAAGCTCGGGGAGGGAGGGAGGCCCTCAAGCATTTT
TRBV15	NA	NA	TRBJ2-1	CATSRGLQGSGARNEQFF	TGTGCCACCAGCAGAGGCCTTCAGGGGTCCGGGGCTAGGAATGAGCAGTTCTTC
TRBV6-5	NA	NA	TRBJ1-6	CASSRAGGRNSPLHF	TGTGCCAGCAGCCGGGCGGGGGGTAGGAATTCACCCCTCCACTTT
TRBV3-1/TRBV3-2	TRBD2	NA	TRBJ2-2	CASSHDTGTSGRRIGELFF	TGTGCCAGCAGCCACGACACAGGGACTAGCGGGAGAAGGATCGGGGAGCTGTTTTTT
TRBV6-5	TRBD1	NA	TRBJ2-3	CASKWGQSTDTQYF	TGTGCCAGCAAGTGGGGACAGTCCACAGATACGCAGTATTTT
TRBV7-8	NA	NA	TRBJ1-1	CASSSPRDPNTEAFF	TGTGCCAGCAGCTCCCCCCGCGACCCGAACACTGAAGCTTTCTTT
TRBV3-1/TRBV3-2	TRBD1	NA	TRBJ2-2	CASSQSQGVRELFF	TGTGCCAGCAGCCAATCACAGGGGGTCAGGGAGCTGTTTTTT
TRBV29-1	TRBD1	NA	TRBJ1-1	CSAYRGTMNTEAFF	TGCAGCGCCTACAGGGGAACAATGAACACTGAAGCTTTCTTT